Following are 9 T cell receptor beta chains from one sample sequenced in a study of OX40 agonist ivuxolimab in advanced cancers. Measured with immunoSEQ multiplex PCR; TCRdb has only the in-frame clones, and not every one. The sample holds tens of thousands of clones, approximately 83% seen once. This material consisted of CD4+ or CD8+ T cells sorted from blood, taken in a trial of the OX40 agonist ivuxolimab. All receptors derive from an adult with an advanced solid tumor such as melanoma, head and neck, liver or kidney cancer.

The chain is built from TRBV5-1 and TRBJ2-4; 8 bases are shared with TRBD1. Trimming cost V 4 bases and J 3 bases; bases outside gene matches: 12. The CDR3 spans 17 residues. CDR1 is SGHRS and CDR2 is YFSETQ in the germline V gene. CDR3: CASSPDRPGGGKNIQYF. CDR3 in DNA: TGCGCCAGCAGCCCTGACCGTCCAGGGGGCGGCAAAAACATTCAGTACTTC.

CDR3 DNA: TGTGCCAGCAGTTTAGCGGCTAGCGGCTACGAGCAGTACTTC. Translating gives CASSLAASGYEQYF. The chain carries TRBV28 and TRBJ2-7; 7 bases agree with TRBD2. The CDR3 has 14 amino acids. V lost 2 bases, J lost 3 bases, and 4 bases stayed unmatched. Germline V lookup: CDR1 MDHEN, CDR2 SYDVKM.

The chain has TRBV4-2 and TRBJ2-2; 9 nucleotides agree with TRBD1. Trimming removed 1 base from V and 4 bases from J; junction bases left unmatched: 4. CDR1 and CDR2 from the germline V gene are LGHNA and YNFKEQ. This CDR3 comprises 16 residues. The CDR3 is CASSQGTGAGTGELFF. The CDR3 nucleotides are TGTGCCAGCAGCCAAGGGACAGGGGCGGGCACCGGGGAGCTGTTTTTT.

The rearrangement joins TRBV5-6 to TRBJ1-1; D uncertain. V dropped 3 bases and J dropped 3 bases, with 9 bases sitting between them. Germline V lookup: CDR1 SGHDT, CDR2 YYEEEE. There are 13 residues in the CDR3. This CDR3 is CASSSGGDTEAFF. CDR3 DNA sequence: TGTGCCAGCAGCTCGGGCGGGGACACTGAAGCTTTCTTT.

This chain links TRBV5-4 with TRBJ1-2, with 7 nucleotides matching TRBD1. CDR3 length: 15 amino acids. Germline V gene lookup returns CDR1 SGHNT and CDR2 YYREEE (reference sequence). With 3 bases clipped from V and 1 base from J, the junction kept 6 bases outside the gene matches. The CDR3 here is CASSWGQSINYGYTF. CDR3 DNA sequence: TGTGCCAGCAGCTGGGGACAGTCAATTAACTATGGCTACACCTTC. Drawing the rest from reference TRBV5-4 and TRBJ1-2, the complete variable domain is ETGVTQSPTHLIKTRGQQVTLRCSSQSGHNTVSWYQQALGQGPQFIFQYYREEENGRGNFPPRFSGLQFPNYSSELNVNALELDDSALYLCASSWGQSINYGYTFGSGTRLTVV.

V and J are TRBV6-6 and TRBJ2-3, with D perhaps TRBD1 or TRBD2 (6 bases each). The ends were cut back, 3 bases at V and 6 bases at J, with 16 bases in the middle. This CDR3 is built from 15 residues. Germline CDR1 MNHNY, CDR2 SVGAGI (reference sequence). The CDR3 nucleotides read TGTGCCAGCAGTTATCCCTCGGGGGCGACGGATACGCAGTATTTT. This gives the protein CASSYPSGATDTQYF.

This chain uses TRBV11-3 with TRBJ1-3, with 8 bases aligning to TRBD1. CDR3 length equals 15 residues. Germline lookup yields CDR1 SGHNT and CDR2 YENEEA. With V trimmed by 2 bases and J by 3 bases, 3 bases remained unmatched. CDR3 nucleotides: TGTGCCAGCAGCTTACAGACAGGGGTTGGAAACACCATATATTTT. It codes for CASSLQTGVGNTIYF.

In this sample, this clone turned up a few times. The genes are TRBV7-6 and TRBJ1-4; 8 bases align to TRBD1. Germline values: CDR1 SGHVS, CDR2 FNYEAQ. The CDR3 length is 17 residues. V lost 1 base to trimming and J lost 0 bases; unmatched junction nucleotides: 4. The CDR3: CASSLGRGLSTNEKLFF. CDR3 coding DNA: TGTGCCAGCAGCTTAGGCAGGGGGCTATCAACTAATGAAAAACTGTTTTTT.

The J gene is TRBJ1-5, the V gene TRBV7-2; 7 nucleotides align to TRBD1. J lost 3 bases, V lost 5 bases, and 7 bases had no gene match. The CDR3 contains 15 residues. CDR1 is SGHTA and CDR2 is FQGNSA in the germline V gene. CDR3 amino acids: CASSRTGSNNQPQHF. The CDR3 bases are TGTGCCAGCAGCCGGACAGGTTCCAACAATCAGCCCCAGCATTTT.